The text below deals with one TCR beta chain. What it binds is not known. All donors came from Russia, were Caucasian and healthy, and spanned ages roughly 6 to 95. Isolation per sample recovered at least 6 million PBMCs. Trimming left V 6 bases short and J 4 bases short, with 15 bases between. Germline V gene lookup returns CDR1 DFQATT and CDR2 SNEGSKA (reference sequence). The CDR3 totals 13 residues. Combining a sample-barcoded 5' primer with a J-beta primer mix, a second PCR ran for roughly 6 to 11 cycles. One entry per CDR3 protein results from TCRdb running MiXCR on the 5' RACE reads. In the table there are approximately 900,000 distinct CDR3 sequences, 45% to 50% of which are singletons. The entry originates in a study of blood T cells in healthy people across ages. Across the study: Capture via template switching afforded approximately one barcoded beta molecule per two T cells.

Findings and caveats of the study: The study regarded diversity estimates from one million T cells as underestimates.

Sequenced material: blood. The rearrangement joins TRBV20-1 to TRBJ1-2, with a weak D call TRBD1 (5 bases). The TCR was taken from a young man in good health. This chain's CDR3 is CSATDGGAYGYTF. The CDR3, as DNA: TGCAGTGCAACTGATGGGGGTGCCTATGGCTACACCTTC.